Listed below are T cell receptor beta chains from one sample, sequenced in a study of beta chain features in type 1 diabetes. Sequencing was performed with immunoSEQ multiplex PCR; in TCRdb, only in-frame clones are kept and a portion is missing. The data show 360,000 or so clones, about 20% seen once. Sequencing used naive CD4+ T cells from blood. The receptors were sampled from a woman between 18 and 29 years old in good health. CDR3s include the opening cysteine and the closing phenylalanine or tryptophan.

j_call v_call cdr3_aa
TRBJ2-7 TRBV29-1 CSVEVFQSTGGLPYEQYF
TRBJ2-7 TRBV6-6 CASRTTRPGAYEQYF
TRBJ2-6 TRBV4-1 CASSSVGWDTGANVLTF
TRBJ2-5 TRBV2 CASRSGQPTYF
TRBJ2-7 TRBV5-1 CASSLVMGADEQYF
TRBJ2-7 TRBV19 CASSMEDSFYEQYF
TRBJ2-1 TRBV7-2 CASSLRPTWGASSGNEQFF
TRBJ1-6 TRBV30 CAWGRGGSPLHF
TRBJ2-1 TRBV7-6 CASSSGLAVPYNEQFF
TRBJ2-7 TRBV29-1 CSVERPGVDGTYEQYF
TRBJ2-1 TRBV7-9 CASSSLAGASSYNEQFF
TRBJ1-2 TRBV29-1 CSAGTGPNYGYTF
TRBJ2-6 TRBV7-3 CASSSRDRGVGGANVLTF
TRBJ2-7 TRBV18 CASSPASGSTYEQYF
TRBJ2-7 TRBV6-5 CASSYSISGDAYEQYF
TRBJ2-7 TRBV4-2 CASSQAQGDRQQYF
TRBJ2-7 TRBV19 CATSLGLAGGEYF
TRBJ1-1 TRBV5-1 CASRPGTFYTEAFF
TRBJ2-7 TRBV19 CASSPGQLGVNEQYF
TRBJ2-2 TRBV19 CASTISTGRVTGELFF
TRBJ1-1 TRBV5-4 CASSPFSGEGAFF
TRBJ1-1 TRBV18 CASSLRQNTEAFF
TRBJ2-2 TRBV4-1 CASSQDVGLADHGAGELFF
TRBJ2-5 TRBV6-5 CASRQTGGEETQYF
TRBJ1-2 TRBV9 CASSVEQVSYGYTF
TRBJ2-7 TRBV29-1 CSVVRAGGPEEQYF
TRBJ1-2 TRBV9 CASSPQRVGSGGYTF
TRBJ1-5 TRBV7-2 CASSFDRSNQPQHF
TRBJ1-6 TRBV7-2 CASSLDGRGSPLHF
TRBJ2-6 TRBV18 CASSPTGTGSGANVLTF
TRBJ2-1 TRBV28 CASNLRGNEQFF
TRBJ1-5 TRBV4-1 CASSQGRQPQHF
TRBJ2-5 TRBV12-5 CASGLGGQGIETQYF
TRBJ2-3 TRBV7-2 CASSLAKFSGGRSTDTQYF
TRBJ1-5 TRBV29-1 CSVCEGGVGQPQHF
TRBJ2-7 TRBV2 CASSGRQVGDEQYF
TRBJ2-1 TRBV4-2 CASSQAGSYNEQFF
TRBJ2-3 TRBV10-3 CAISEGTGTDTQYF
TRBJ2-3 TRBV6-1 CASSRQGSDTQYF
TRBJ2-1 TRBV19 CASSINHGLGGDEQFF
TRBJ2-6 TRBV14 CASSQEREDYHSGANVLTF
TRBJ1-2 TRBV19 CASSRTGAAGYTF
TRBJ1-1 TRBV7-6 CASSPGQGARTEAFF
TRBJ2-5 TRBV5-1 CASSLEGSETQYF
TRBJ2-7 TRBV5-1 CASSLGGSQSYEQYF
TRBJ2-4 TRBV30 CAWSVGGGRDIQYF
TRBJ2-3 TRBV30 CAWTSGSTDTQYF
TRBJ2-7 TRBV6-6 CASSYSQGSYEQYF
TRBJ1-2 TRBV25-1 CASSGTNGAGTF
TRBJ1-2 TRBV2 CASKKGQGYGYTF
TRBJ1-1 TRBV29-1 CSVVQGTRNTEAFF
TRBJ2-3 TRBV10-3 CAISRQGASTDTQYF
TRBJ2-3 TRBV19 CASSKEVGTQYF
TRBJ2-1 TRBV18 CASSPPGLGSNEQFF
TRBJ1-2 TRBV18 CASSPGQASNYGYTF
TRBJ1-2 TRBV29-1 CSGGTGPLDGYTF
TRBJ2-1 TRBV7-9 CASSPGYNEQFF
TRBJ2-7 TRBV18 CASSPPDRKRGEQYF
TRBJ1-6 TRBV6-5 CASSRQSSYNSPLHF
TRBJ1-5 TRBV2 CASSLGQGIPGSNQPQHF